One sample yielded the 26 T cell receptor beta chains listed below, sequenced in a study of spatial heterogeneity in lung cancer. TCRdb ran MiXCR on the 5' RACE reads and lists one entry per CDR3 protein. The sample contains 20,000 to 30,000 distinct CDR3 sequences, almost 10% of which appear only once. Time point: blood at routine non-recurrence follow-up after resection. Material: PBMCs, obtained at follow-up. These receptors all come from a male donor with early-stage non-small cell lung cancer.

The chain employs TRBV4-2 and TRBJ2-1; either TRBD1 or TRBD2 may supply D (5 bases each). The CDR3 runs 16 residues. Trimming took off 1 base at V and 4 bases at J, with 14 bases between the two ends. Per the germline V gene, CDR1 is LGHNA and CDR2 is YNFKEQ. CDR3 residues: CASSQGDLQGYNEQFF. DNA of the CDR3: TGTGCCAGCAGCCAAGGGGACCTCCAAGGGTACAATGAGCAGTTCTTC.

This clonotype occurred a few times. The gene calls are TRBV7-2 and TRBJ2-1, with D unclear. Trimming removed 3 bases from V and 1 base from J, with 7 bases in between. CDR3 length: 14 amino acids. Germline assignment: CDR1 SGHTA and CDR2 FQGNSA. Here the CDR3 reads CASSLVGSYNEQFF. CDR3 sequence (DNA): TGTGCCAGCAGCTTGGTGGGTTCCTACAATGAGCAGTTCTTC.

A few counts support this clonotype. The chain links TRBV29-1 to TRBJ2-1, with TRBD2 matching 8 bases. CDR3 length: 14 residues. V shed 6 bases and J 6 bases; nucleotides not matched to a gene: 10. Germline V gene sequence: CDR1 SQVTM, CDR2 ANQGSEA. Here the CDR3 reads CSVAGLVSSNEQFF. CDR3 DNA: TGCAGCGTCGCGGGACTAGTTAGCTCCAATGAGCAGTTCTTC.

Sample share makes this clonotype medium-sized (0.01 to 0.1%). This chain links TRBV11-2 with TRBJ2-3, with 11 bases fitting TRBD2. The CDR3 has 15 residues. The V segment lost 5 bases and the J segment 2 bases; nucleotides outside the gene matches: 3. Germline loops: CDR1 SGHAT, CDR2 FQNNGV. The DNA for the CDR3 is TGTGCCAGCAGCACGACTAGCGGGGACACAGATACGCAGTATTTT. Translated: CASSTTSGDTDTQYF.

This clonotype was seen at least ten times. The genes are TRBV7-2 and TRBJ2-7, with D uncertain. The germline V gene encodes CDR1 SGHTA and CDR2 FQGNSA. This CDR3 comprises 13 residues. V shed 8 bases and J shed 0 bases, with 11 bases lying between them. In nucleotides, the CDR3 is TGTGCCAGCGGGTCTACTTACTCCTACGAGCAGTACTTC. Residues: CASGSTYSYEQYF.

Only a few counts were recorded for this clonotype. This chain joins TRBV12-3 or TRBV12-4 and TRBJ1-1, with D unresolved. Trimming cost V 2 bases and J 6 bases, with 13 bases left between them. The CDR3 runs to 14 residues. The DNA for the CDR3 is TGTGCCAGCAGTTTACGGCCGGGGATCGCTGAAGCTTTCTTT. This gives the protein CASSLRPGIAEAFF.

Relative to its sample, this clonotype is large (0.1 to 1%). This chain joins TRBV5-4 and TRBJ2-2; D gene uncertain. This CDR3 is built from 13 residues. The germline CDR1 and CDR2 sequences are SGHNT and YYREEE (reference sequence). Between the trimmed V and J ends, which lost 2 bases and 5 bases, there was a span of 7 bases. This CDR3 is CASSFGMTGELFF. The CDR3 DNA reads TGTGCCAGCAGCTTTGGAATGACCGGGGAGCTGTTTTTT.

This clonotype came up once. The genes are TRBV3-1 and TRBJ2-7; D remains unclear. The V gene lost 0 bases and the J gene lost 0 bases, with 12 bases spanning the gap. This CDR3 spans 16 amino acids. Germline V lookup: CDR1 LGHDT, CDR2 YNNKEL (reference sequence). The CDR3 DNA sequence: TGTGCCAGCAGCCAAGATTGGGATTTGAGCTCCTACGAGCAGTACTTC. Translating gives CASSQDWDLSSYEQYF.

By proportion, this clonotype is medium-sized. This sequence joins TRBV7-8 and TRBJ2-7; 15 nucleotides agree with TRBD2. CDR1 is SGHVS and CDR2 is FQNEAQ in the germline V gene. Losses at the gene ends were 5 bases for V and 0 bases for J; bases not matched to a gene: 8. This CDR3 is built from 18 residues. The CDR3 DNA follows: TGTGCCAGCAGCGTGGGACTAGCGGGGGGCCCCACCTCCTACGAGCAGTACTTC. Its protein product is CASSVGLAGGPTSYEQYF.

This clonotype was detected a few times. The chain combines TRBV7-2 with TRBJ2-5, with D possibly matching TRBD2 (6 bases). Germline V gives CDR1 SGHTA, CDR2 FQGNSA. CDR3 length equals 14 residues. The V gene lost 5 bases and the J gene lost 5 bases, with 15 bases spanning the gap. CDR3 DNA: TGTGCCAGCAGCATTCGACTAGTTCGCGAGACCCAGTACTTC. This gives the protein CASSIRLVRETQYF.

The rearrangement links TRBV5-1 to TRBJ1-1, with 9 bases fitting TRBD1. This CDR3 contains 14 residues. V shed 3 bases, J shed 5 bases, and the junction held 5 bases outside the gene matches. From germline, CDR1 is SGHRS and CDR2 YFSETQ. The CDR3 is CASSSDRGETEAFF. CDR3 nucleotides: TGCGCCAGCAGCTCTGACAGGGGGGAGACTGAAGCTTTCTTT.

V and J are TRBV6-2 or TRBV6-3 and TRBJ2-7, with 8 positions matching TRBD1. The CDR3 has 15 amino acids. The germline V gene has CDR1 MNHEY and CDR2 SVGEGT. V lost 5 bases and J lost 2; bases outside the gene matches: 8. The CDR3 spells CASSQGQEKTYEQYF. CDR3 bases: TGTGCCAGCAGTCAGGGACAGGAGAAAACCTACGAGCAGTACTTC.

This clonotype appeared a few times. The chain carries TRBV6-5 and TRBJ2-2, with 10 bases lining up with TRBD2. The CDR3 sequence is 17 residues long. CDR1 and CDR2 (germline): MNHEY, SVGAGI. Trimming cost V 6 bases and J 4 bases; bases outside gene matches: 11. DNA for the CDR3: TGTGCCAGCAGCTCCCGGAGGGTAGCGGGGGGCACCGGGGAGCTGTTTTTT. This encodes CASSSRRVAGGTGELFF.

The chain combines TRBV7-2 with TRBJ2-3, with unresolved D. Germline CDR1 reads SGHTA; CDR2 reads FQGNSA. Trimming removed 1 base from V and 5 bases from J, with 16 bases in between. The CDR3 loop spans 16 amino acids. CDR3 amino acids: CASSLVPHSLRDTQYF. The CDR3 DNA reads TGTGCCAGCAGCTTAGTCCCACACAGTCTTCGAGATACGCAGTATTTT.

This clonotype was observed at least ten times. V gene TRBV24-1 combines with J gene TRBJ2-5; D tentatively reads TRBD1 or TRBD2 (6 bases each). The CDR3 is made up of 15 amino acids. Germline assignment: CDR1 KGHDR and CDR2 SFDVKD. The ends were cut back, 3 bases at V and 4 bases at J, with 14 bases in the middle. The CDR3 loop reads CATSDTKGGAETQYF. The CDR3 nucleotides read TGTGCCACCAGTGATACAAAGGGGGGCGCAGAGACCCAGTACTTC.

This chain joins TRBV6-4 and TRBJ2-2; no firm D call. The CDR3 extends over 13 amino acids. CDR1 and CDR2 (germline): MRHNA, SNTAGT. V was clipped by 0 bases and J by 5 bases, with 4 bases between them. The CDR3 coding sequence is TGTGCCAGCAGTGACTCGGGTACCGGGGAGCTGTTTTTT. This sequence encodes CASSDSGTGELFF.

This clonotype was seen many times. The chain recombines TRBV5-4 with TRBJ1-6; no reliable D call. Trimming removed 2 bases from V and 7 bases from J, with 10 bases in between. This CDR3 is built from 14 residues. Looked up from germline, CDR1 is SGHNT and CDR2 is YYREEE (reference sequence). The CDR3 spells CASSLDGGNSPLHF. DNA of the CDR3: TGTGCCAGCAGCTTAGACGGAGGCAATTCACCCCTCCACTTT.

The sample holds many counts of this clonotype. CDR3 bases: TGTGCCAGCAGTGAACAGGGGGCGGGCGAGACCCAGTACTTC. It encodes CASSEQGAGETQYF. The chain carries TRBV2 and TRBJ2-5; 8 nucleotides align to TRBD1. J was trimmed by 5 bases and V by 2 bases; bases with no gene match: 4. Germline V gives CDR1 SNHLY, CDR2 FYNNEI. This CDR3 is built from 14 residues.

V is TRBV24-1 and J is TRBJ2-1; D gene unclear. This CDR3 has 14 amino acids. The germline gives CDR1 KGHDR, CDR2 SFDVKD. Trimming cost V 4 bases and J 0 bases, with 6 bases left between them. The CDR3 sequence: CATSDPNSYNEQFF. The CDR3 coding sequence is TGTGCCACCAGTGACCCCAACTCCTACAATGAGCAGTTCTTC.

This clonotype showed up many times. CDR3 in DNA: TGCGCCAGCAGCCAAGATCTGGGAGGGAGCTCCTACGAGCAGTACTTC. Amino acid sequence: CASSQDLGGSSYEQYF. The rearrangement joins TRBV4-3 to TRBJ2-7; 7 bases match TRBD2. The V gene's germline CDR1 is LGHNA and CDR2 YSLEER. The CDR3 loop spans 16 amino acids. The V gene end was trimmed by 0 bases and the J gene end by 0 bases; junction bases not matched to a gene: 5.

This clonotype was counted many times. This chain joins TRBV19 and TRBJ2-7, with 8 bases fitting TRBD1. The CDR3 runs to 14 residues. J gave up 3 bases and V 3 bases, and 4 bases lay outside the gene matches. The germline V gene encodes CDR1 LNHDA and CDR2 SQIVND (reference sequence). CDR3 DNA: TGTGCCAGTAGTATTGGACAGGGAGGCTACGAGCAGTACTTC. It translates to CASSIGQGGYEQYF.

In this sample, this clonotype turned up many times. The chain couples TRBV5-4 to TRBJ1-1; TRBD1 agrees at 8 bases. The CDR3 runs 15 residues. The V gene end was trimmed by 2 bases and the J gene end by 9 bases; junction bases not matched to a gene: 12. Per the germline V gene, CDR1 is SGHNT and CDR2 is YYREEE (reference sequence). CDR3 sequence: CASSFPDREGGKAFF. As DNA, the CDR3 is TGTGCCAGCAGCTTTCCGGACAGGGAAGGGGGAAAAGCTTTCTTT.

The CDR3 DNA sequence: TGTGCCAGCACCTCACCTTACACTGAAGCTTTCTTT. It is translated as CASTSPYTEAFF. The V gene is TRBV7-2, the J gene TRBJ1-1; D not resolved. This CDR3 has 12 residues. The germline V gene encodes CDR1 SGHTA and CDR2 FQGNSA. Trimming removed 7 bases from V and 3 bases from J, with 9 bases in between.

This clonotype rates as medium-sized. V and J are TRBV7-2 and TRBJ2-7; TRBD2 matches 12 bases. Germline-derived CDR1 and CDR2 are SGHTA and FQGNSA. V lost 4 bases to trimming and J lost 2 bases; unmatched junction nucleotides: 3. The CDR3 has 15 residues. This CDR3 reads CASSSRTSGAYEQYF. The DNA for the CDR3 is TGTGCCAGCAGCTCCAGGACTAGCGGGGCCTACGAGCAGTACTTC.

This clonotype has a count of ten or more. The chain combines TRBV4-3 with TRBJ1-5; D gene unclear. Deletions cut 0 bases from V and 7 bases from J, with 10 bases between. The germline CDR1 and CDR2 sequences are LGHNA and YSLEER. This CDR3 has 14 amino acids. Here the CDR3 DNA reads TGCGCCAGCAGCCAAGACTCCGGCGGACAGCCCCAGCATTTT. Its translation: CASSQDSGGQPQHF.

This clonotype was seen at least ten times. The chain is built from TRBV2 and TRBJ2-7; D not certain. Trimming took off 3 bases at V and 6 bases at J, with 9 bases between the two ends. CDR1 and CDR2 (germline): SNHLY, FYNNEI. The CDR3 is 12 amino acids. The CDR3 DNA reads TGTGCCAGCAGTGACGAAGTTTCCGAGCAGTACTTC. The encoded protein is CASSDEVSEQYF.